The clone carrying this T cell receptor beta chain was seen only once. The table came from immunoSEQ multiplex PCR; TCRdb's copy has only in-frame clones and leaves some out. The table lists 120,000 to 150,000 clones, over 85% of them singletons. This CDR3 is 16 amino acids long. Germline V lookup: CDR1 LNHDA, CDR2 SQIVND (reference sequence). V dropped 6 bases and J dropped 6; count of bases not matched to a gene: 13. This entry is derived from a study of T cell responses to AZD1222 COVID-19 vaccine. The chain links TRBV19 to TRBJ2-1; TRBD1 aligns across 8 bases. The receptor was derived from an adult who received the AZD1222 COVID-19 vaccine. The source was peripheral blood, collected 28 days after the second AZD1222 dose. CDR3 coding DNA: TGTGCCAGTAGCCCCCTCCCAGGGGGCGCGGGCAATGAGCAGTTCTTC. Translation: CASSPLPGGAGNEQFF. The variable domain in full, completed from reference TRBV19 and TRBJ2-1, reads DGGITQSPKYLFRKEGQNVTLSCEQNLNHDAMYWYRQDPGQGLRLIYYSQIVNDFQKGDIAEGYSVSREKKESFPLTVTSAQKNPTAFYLCASSPLPGGAGNEQFFGPGTRLTVL.